A single sample gave rise to the 13 T cell receptor beta chains below, sequenced in a study of T cells in Graves' hyperthyroidism and ophthalmopathy. What was amplified from RNA transcripts were TCR beta CDR3 regions. Using the HTBI primer set, a first-round RT-PCR was run on the TCR CDR3. TCRdb re-called the multiplex PCR reads through MiXCR, storing one row per CDR3 protein. The sample consists of a few hundred thousand distinct CDR3 sequences, 18% of them appearing once. Sequences were obtained from blood. These receptors were taken from a young man with Graves' ophthalmopathy.

V usage is TRBV20-1 and J usage is TRBJ1-5; weak D call: TRBD1 (5 bases). Per the germline V gene, CDR1 is DFQATT and CDR2 is SNEGSKA (reference sequence). This CDR3 is 15 amino acids long. Trimming stripped 4 bases from V and 2 bases from J, with 15 bases between. CDR3 sequence reads: CSAKEGAGGNQPQHF. The CDR3 DNA reads as TGCAGTGCTAAGGAGGGCGCGGGGGGCAATCAGCCCCAGCATTTT.

This clonotype was seen at least ten times. The V call is TRBV20-1, the J call TRBJ1-4; TRBD1 is a possible D gene (5 bases). CDR1 is DFQATT and CDR2 is SNEGSKA in the germline V gene (reference sequence). CDR3 length equals 15 residues. The V and J ends lost 1 base and 8 bases respectively, with 17 bases between them. In nucleotides, the CDR3 is TGCAGTGCTAGAGGACCGGGCCCAGAGGGGGAAAAACTGTTTTTT. This encodes CSARGPGPEGEKLFF.

This clonotype was detected ten times or more. This chain links TRBV3-1 with TRBJ2-1; D is uncertain. V lost 3 bases to trimming and J lost 1 base, with 13 bases between them. The CDR3 runs 16 residues. Germline CDR1 reads LGHDT; CDR2 reads YNNKEL (reference sequence). Here the CDR3 reads CASSHPRSGSYNEQFF. The CDR3 nucleotides read TGTGCCAGCAGCCATCCTCGTTCCGGTTCCTACAATGAGCAGTTCTTC.

In this sample, this clonotype turned up many times. The rearrangement uses TRBV7-2 and TRBJ1-5; TRBD1 matches at 7 bases. There are 16 residues in the CDR3. Germline CDR1 SGHTA, CDR2 FQGNSA. V lost 2 bases, J lost 4 bases, and 8 bases stayed unmatched. The CDR3 region is CASSLHPGTVNQPQHF. In DNA, the CDR3 is TGTGCCAGCAGCTTACACCCTGGGACAGTTAATCAGCCCCAGCATTTT.

The sample holds a few counts of this clonotype. This sequence joins TRBV24-1 and TRBJ2-2; D is undetermined. Per the germline V gene, CDR1 is KGHDR and CDR2 is SFDVKD. The germline V and J ends were trimmed by 1 base and 0 bases, with 8 bases remaining between them. The CDR3 covers 16 residues. CDR3 sequence reads: CATSDFSASNTGELFF. The CDR3, as DNA: TGTGCCACCAGTGATTTCTCGGCCTCGAACACCGGGGAGCTGTTTTTT.

CDR3 nucleotides: TGTGCCACCAGCAGAGCTCGAGGAACAACTAATGAAAAACTGTTTTTT. This sequence encodes CATSRARGTTNEKLFF. V is TRBV15 and J is TRBJ1-4, with unresolved D. The length of the CDR3 is 16 residues. Looked up from germline, CDR1 is LNHNV and CDR2 is YYDKDF (reference sequence). Trimming took off 1 base at V and 0 bases at J, with 9 bases between the two ends.

In regard to this clonotype: This CDR3 fails to terminate in the conserved phenylalanine or tryptophan, so it likely reflects a read error. J is TRBJ2-2 and V is TRBV12-3 or TRBV12-4, with unresolved D. The CDR3 runs 13 residues. V was clipped by 1 base and J by 4 bases, with 4 bases between them. The CDR3 DNA reads TGTGCCAGCAGTTTAGAGGTCACCGGGGAGCTGTTTCTT. This translates into CASSLEVTGELFL.

The J gene is TRBJ1-6, the V gene TRBV15, with TRBD1 matching 8 bases. Germline loops: CDR1 LNHNV, CDR2 YYDKDF (reference sequence). This CDR3 has 14 amino acids. V gave up 4 bases and J gave up 8 bases; unmatched junction bases: 4. CDR3 loop: CATSIGQGDSPLHF. The CDR3 region has the DNA TGTGCCACCAGCATAGGACAGGGCGATTCACCCCTCCACTTT.

This clonotype occurred a few times. This sequence joins TRBV4-1 and TRBJ2-2, with 7 nucleotides matching TRBD2. With V trimmed by 1 base and J by 5 bases, 7 bases remained unmatched. CDR3 length: 16 amino acids. Germline CDR1 and CDR2: MGHRA and YSYEKL. In DNA form, the CDR3 reads TGCGCCAGCAGCCAAGGTGGAGGGCGGGGGACCGGGGAGCTGTTTTTT. This sequence encodes CASSQGGGRGTGELFF.

This clonotype was found many times. The genes are TRBV2 and TRBJ1-1; TRBD1 matches 7 bases. The germline gives CDR1 SNHLY, CDR2 FYNNEI. The J segment lost 0 bases and the V segment lost 8 bases, leaving 6 bases of the junction unmatched. The CDR3 length is 14 residues. The CDR3 loop is CASGTDTLNTEAFF. The CDR3, as DNA: TGTGCCAGCGGGACAGATACACTGAACACTGAAGCTTTCTTT. Complete variable domain (other parts from reference TRBV2 and TRBJ1-1): EPEVTQTPSHQVTQMGQEVILRCVPISNHLYFYWYRQILGQKVEFLVSFYNNEISEKSEIFDDQFSVERPDGSNFTLKIRSTKLEDSAMYFCASGTDTLNTEAFFGQGTRLTVV.

As regards this clonotype: The CDR3 does not end in the conserved phenylalanine or tryptophan, so this is likely a read error. The chain couples TRBV14 to TRBJ2-7; D is uncertain. Germline assignment: CDR1 SGHDN and CDR2 FVKESK. CDR3 length: 14 amino acids. The V end lost 0 bases, the J end lost 5 bases, and 11 bases lay between the germline ends. This CDR3 reads CASSQDLRPDEQYL. CDR3 coding DNA: TGTGCCAGCAGCCAAGATTTGAGACCGGACGAGCAGTACCTC.

In its sample, this clonotype was seen a few times. The rearrangement links TRBV7-6 to TRBJ1-6; 7 bases match TRBD1. Germline CDR1 is SGHVS and CDR2 is FNYEAQ. The CDR3 covers 16 residues. The V gene end was trimmed by 5 bases and the J gene end by 7 bases; junction bases not matched to a gene: 11. The CDR3, as DNA: TGTGCCAGCAGCCCACGACAGGGAGGAAACAATTCACCCCTCCACTTT. Amino acid sequence: CASSPRQGGNNSPLHF. Full variable domain (remainder filled in from reference TRBV7-6 and TRBJ1-6): GAGVSQSPRYKVTKRGQDVALRCDPISGHVSLYWYRQALGQGPEFLTYFNYEAQQDKSGLPNDRFSAERPEGSISTLTIQRTEQRDSAMYRCASSPRQGGNNSPLHFGNGTRLTVT.

This clonotype has at least ten counts. The chain uses TRBV11-2 and TRBJ2-1, with D possibly TRBD1 on 6 matching bases. The germline V and J ends were trimmed by 6 bases and 5 bases, with 20 bases remaining between them. CDR1 and CDR2 from the germline V gene are SGHAT and FQNNGV. The CDR3 length is 16 residues. The CDR3 coding sequence is TGTGCCAGCAGTTCCCTCAAACAGGGAAAGCACAATGAGCAGTTCTTC. Protein: CASSSLKQGKHNEQFF.